These 22 T cell receptor beta chains were all obtained from the same sample, sequenced in a study of cytomegalovirus exposure and HLA in healthy donors. Primers for the PCR totalled 60 Vbeta and 13 Jbeta. Only in-frame clones appear in the TCRdb table, and some are missing; sequencing was by immunoSEQ multiplex PCR. Of about 110,000 clones detected, 69% appear once; the ten largest clones hold 5.4%. Sample: PBMCs. The receptors derive from a woman between 65 and 79 years old in good health and CMV-seropositive.

This rearrangement joins TRBV5-8 to TRBJ1-1; D not resolved. The CDR3 is made up of 14 amino acids. Trimming cost V 3 bases and J 5 bases, with 14 bases left between them. Germline V gene lookup returns CDR1 SGHTS and CDR2 YDEGEE. In nucleotides, the CDR3 is TGTGCCAGCAGCTCGGAGGGCGCGGGGACTGAAGCTTTCTTT. Its protein is CASSSEGAGTEAFF.

The chain joins TRBV2 to TRBJ1-1; 7 bases agree with TRBD1. The CDR3 is made up of 14 amino acids. Germline CDR1 and CDR2: SNHLY and FYNNEI. V lost 7 bases and J lost 0; bases outside the gene matches: 5. The CDR3 sequence is CASIAGTVNTEAFF. CDR3 coding DNA: TGTGCCAGCATAGCCGGGACAGTGAACACTGAAGCTTTCTTT.

The rearrangement links TRBV10-3 to TRBJ1-3, with TRBD1 as a possible D gene (6 bases). The CDR3 is 17 residues long. Germline CDR1 reads ENHRY; CDR2 reads SYGVKD. The V end lost 10 bases, the J end lost 4 bases, and 26 bases lay between the germline ends. The DNA of the CDR3 is TGTGCCACCGAGGAGATCTATCAGGGGCGAGGAGGAAACACCATATATTTT. It encodes CATEEIYQGRGGNTIYF.

This chain links TRBV5-1 with TRBJ2-1, with 10 bases identical to TRBD2. J gave up 4 bases and V 4 bases, and 8 bases lay outside the gene matches. The germline V gene has CDR1 SGHRS and CDR2 YFSETQ. The CDR3 sequence is 16 residues long. In DNA, the CDR3 is TGCGCCAGCAGCCCCTACACTAGCGGGGTATACAATGAGCAGTTCTTC. Its protein is CASSPYTSGVYNEQFF.

This sequence joins TRBV19 and TRBJ1-4; 9 bases are shared with TRBD1. CDR3 length: 13 residues. J gave up 17 bases and V 6 bases, and 13 bases lay outside the gene matches. CDR1 and CDR2 (germline): LNHDA, SQIVND (reference sequence). The CDR3 here is CASSSEPGTGKFF. The CDR3 bases are TGTGCCAGTAGCTCAGAGCCCGGGACAGGGAAATTTTTT.

The chain is built from TRBV5-1 and TRBJ2-7, with TRBD1 as a possible D gene (5 bases). CDR1 and CDR2 from the germline V gene are SGHRS and YFSETQ. The CDR3 consists of 13 residues. Trimming pared 5 bases from V and 0 bases from J, leaving 9 bases between. CDR3 sequence: CASRDTDSYEQYF. Written as DNA, the CDR3 is TGCGCCAGCAGGGACACAGACTCCTACGAGCAGTACTTC.

The rearrangement joins TRBV4-1 to TRBJ2-5, with 7 bases fitting TRBD2. This CDR3 contains 14 residues. V shed 5 bases, J shed 0 bases, and the junction held 3 bases outside the gene matches. Germline V CDR1 and CDR2: MGHRA, YSYEKL. The DNA of the CDR3 is TGCGCCAGCAGCTTCCGGGGGGACCAAGAGACCCAGTACTTC. This translates into CASSFRGDQETQYF.

This clone was detected only a few times. This sequence joins TRBV2 and TRBJ1-6; D is unclear. With 4 bases removed from V and 9 bases from J, the gap between germline ends came to 10 bases. The length of the CDR3 is 13 residues. The germline gives CDR1 SNHLY, CDR2 FYNNEI. CDR3 DNA: TGTGCCAGCAGTGTTGGGGAGGTTTCACCCCTCCACTTT. Its translation is CASSVGEVSPLHF.

This clone appeared once. This sequence joins TRBV30 and TRBJ1-2; 10 nucleotides match TRBD1. The germline gives CDR1 GTSNPN, CDR2 SVGIG (reference sequence). Losses at the gene ends were 2 bases for V and 5 bases for J; bases not matched to a gene: 14. This CDR3 contains 17 residues. CDR3 protein: CAWSPPGQGPFQYGYTF. CDR3 coding DNA: TGTGCCTGGAGTCCGCCGGGACAGGGGCCCTTCCAGTATGGCTACACCTTC.

The chain uses TRBV6-6 and TRBJ2-7, with 9 bases identical to TRBD1. After removal of 6 bases from V and 1 base from J, the junction contained 4 bases not matched to a gene. This CDR3 comprises 14 residues. Germline values: CDR1 MNHNY, CDR2 SVGAGI (reference sequence). In nucleotides, the CDR3 is TGTGCCAGCAGGCCCGACAGGGGGTCCTACGAGCAGTACTTC. As protein: CASRPDRGSYEQYF.

The chain employs TRBV5-4 and TRBJ1-2, with TRBD1 matching over 9 bases. Germline-derived CDR1 and CDR2 are SGHNT and YYREEE (reference sequence). The CDR3 covers 13 residues. V was clipped by 4 bases and J by 3 bases; unmatched bases: 1. The CDR3 sequence: CASSRTGDYGYTF. CDR3 coding DNA: TGTGCCAGCAGCAGGACAGGGGACTATGGCTACACCTTC. The variable domain in full, completed from reference TRBV5-4 and TRBJ1-2, reads ETGVTQSPTHLIKTRGQQVTLRCSSQSGHNTVSWYQQALGQGPQFIFQYYREEENGRGNFPPRFSGLQFPNYSSELNVNALELDDSALYLCASSRTGDYGYTFGSGTRLTVV.

This clone occurred once. The chain couples TRBV9 to TRBJ2-2; D is possibly TRBD1 (5 bases). Trimming took off 3 bases at V and 3 bases at J, with 12 bases between the two ends. The CDR3 has 15 amino acids. Germline values: CDR1 SGDLS, CDR2 YYNGEE. CDR3 coding DNA: TGTGCCAGCAGCGGGAGCAGGGTTGACACCGGGGAGCTGTTTTTT. This translates into CASSGSRVDTGELFF.

This clone was found a few times. This chain connects TRBV7-2 to TRBJ2-7, with a tentative D call TRBD2 (7 bases). V was trimmed by 5 bases and J by 7 bases, leaving 18 bases between them. CDR3 length equals 14 residues. Germline V gene data show CDR1 as SGHTA and CDR2 as FQGNSA. CDR3 in amino acids: CASSARGGPREQYF. Here the CDR3 DNA reads TGTGCCAGCAGCGCAAGGGGGGGGCCGCGGGAGCAGTACTTC.

This clone was counted between two and nine times. The genes are TRBV7-2 and TRBJ2-5; 10 bases fit TRBD2. Germline V gene lookup returns CDR1 SGHTA and CDR2 FQGNSA. The CDR3 is made up of 17 amino acids. The trim removed 4 bases at V and 5 bases at J, leaving 13 bases unmatched. CDR3 DNA: TGTGCCAGCAGCTCAGGCACTTTAGCGGGGGGCCGGGAGACCCAGTACTTC. Translation: CASSSGTLAGGRETQYF. The complete variable domain, with remaining parts taken from reference TRBV7-2 and TRBJ2-5, reads GAGVSQSPSNKVTEKGKDVELRCDPISGHTALYWYRQSLGQGLEFLIYFQGNSAPDKSGLPSDRFSAERTGGSVSTLTIQRTQQEDSAVYLCASSSGTLAGGRETQYFGPGTRLLVL.

The chain is built from TRBV4-1 and TRBJ1-1, with D hard to call. Germline CDR1 is MGHRA and CDR2 is YSYEKL. The CDR3 covers 15 residues. V lost 4 bases to trimming and J lost 5 bases, with 17 bases between them. The CDR3 is CASSPQNRGTTEAFF. In DNA form, the CDR3 reads TGCGCCAGCAGCCCGCAAAACCGGGGTACAACTGAAGCTTTCTTT.

This chain uses TRBV10-3 with TRBJ2-5; 9 bases fit TRBD2. V lost 0 bases and J lost 5; bases outside the gene matches: 10. The CDR3 loop spans 17 amino acids. Germline V gene data show CDR1 as ENHRY and CDR2 as SYGVKD. Here the CDR3 reads CAISESGGGAGFETQYF. The CDR3, as DNA: TGTGCCATCAGTGAGTCGGGCGGGGGGGCCGGGTTCGAGACCCAGTACTTC.

V usage is TRBV4-2 and J usage is TRBJ2-2, with TRBD2 matching over 13 bases. The CDR3 runs to 18 residues. Trimming took 3 bases from V and 5 from J; bases not matched to a gene: 9. Germline values: CDR1 LGHNA, CDR2 YNFKEQ. DNA for the CDR3: TGTGCCAGCAGCCATTCCACCCCGGGACTAGCGGGGACCGGGGAGCTGTTTTTT. This encodes CASSHSTPGLAGTGELFF.

V is TRBV6-6 and J is TRBJ1-2; possible D gene TRBD1, 5 bases. V lost 5 bases and J lost 0, with 10 bases in between. The CDR3 is made up of 14 amino acids. Germline CDR1 reads MNHNY; CDR2 reads SVGAGI (reference sequence). CDR3: CASSLTETNYGYTF. CDR3 in DNA: TGTGCCAGCAGTCTGACAGAGACTAACTATGGCTACACCTTC.

The V and J genes are TRBV11-2 and TRBJ1-2; D not resolved. The V end lost 6 bases, the J end lost 1 base, and 9 bases lay between the germline ends. The germline gives CDR1 SGHAT, CDR2 FQNNGV. This CDR3 has 13 amino acids. As DNA, the CDR3 is TGTGCCAGCAGTCCCGGGTTTAACTATGGCTACACCTTC. It specifies CASSPGFNYGYTF.

The V call is TRBV6-6, the J call TRBJ1-2; TRBD1 agrees at 7 bases. Trimming removed 6 bases from V and 7 bases from J; junction bases left unmatched: 17. The CDR3 spans 16 residues. Looked up from germline, CDR1 is MNHNY and CDR2 is SVGAGI (reference sequence). CDR3 protein: CASRTTTGSFEFGYTF. The CDR3 DNA sequence: TGTGCCAGCAGAACTACGACAGGGAGCTTTGAGTTTGGCTACACCTTC.

The chain couples TRBV4-1 to TRBJ1-2; 9 bases line up with TRBD1. The V gene's germline CDR1 is MGHRA and CDR2 YSYEKL. The CDR3 totals 15 residues. After removal of 4 bases from V and 3 bases from J, the junction contained 6 bases not matched to a gene. CDR3 residues: CASSRDREYYYGYTF. As DNA, the CDR3 is TGCGCCAGCAGCCGGGACAGGGAATATTACTATGGCTACACCTTC.

The chain combines TRBV19 with TRBJ2-2; D is perhaps TRBD2 (5 bases). CDR1 and CDR2 (germline): LNHDA, SQIVND (reference sequence). The CDR3 runs 15 residues. Trimming removed 7 bases from V and 0 bases from J, with 12 bases in between. Here the CDR3 reads CASTPGNTNTGELFF. The DNA of the CDR3 is TGTGCCAGTACGCCGGGGAATACGAACACCGGGGAGCTGTTTTTT.